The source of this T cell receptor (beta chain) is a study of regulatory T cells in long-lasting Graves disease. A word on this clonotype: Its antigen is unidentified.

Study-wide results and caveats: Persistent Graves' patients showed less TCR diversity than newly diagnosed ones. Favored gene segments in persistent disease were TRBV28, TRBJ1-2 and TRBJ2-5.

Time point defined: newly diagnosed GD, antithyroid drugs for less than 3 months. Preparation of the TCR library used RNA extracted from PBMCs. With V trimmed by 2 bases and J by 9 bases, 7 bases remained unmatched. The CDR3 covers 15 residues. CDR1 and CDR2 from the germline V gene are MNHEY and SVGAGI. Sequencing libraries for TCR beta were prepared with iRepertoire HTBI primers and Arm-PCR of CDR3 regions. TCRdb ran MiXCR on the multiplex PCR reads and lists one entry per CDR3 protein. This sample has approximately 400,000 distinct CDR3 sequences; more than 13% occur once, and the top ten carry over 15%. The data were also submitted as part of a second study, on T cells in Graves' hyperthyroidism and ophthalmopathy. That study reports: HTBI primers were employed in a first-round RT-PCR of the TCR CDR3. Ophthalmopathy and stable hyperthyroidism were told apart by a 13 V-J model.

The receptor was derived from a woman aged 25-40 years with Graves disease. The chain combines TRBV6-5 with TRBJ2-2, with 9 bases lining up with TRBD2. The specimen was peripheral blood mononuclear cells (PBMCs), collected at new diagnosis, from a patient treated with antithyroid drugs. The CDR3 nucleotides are TGTGCCAGCAGTTACACGGCGGGAGGGTCCCGGGAGCTGTTTTTT. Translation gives CASSYTAGGSRELFF.